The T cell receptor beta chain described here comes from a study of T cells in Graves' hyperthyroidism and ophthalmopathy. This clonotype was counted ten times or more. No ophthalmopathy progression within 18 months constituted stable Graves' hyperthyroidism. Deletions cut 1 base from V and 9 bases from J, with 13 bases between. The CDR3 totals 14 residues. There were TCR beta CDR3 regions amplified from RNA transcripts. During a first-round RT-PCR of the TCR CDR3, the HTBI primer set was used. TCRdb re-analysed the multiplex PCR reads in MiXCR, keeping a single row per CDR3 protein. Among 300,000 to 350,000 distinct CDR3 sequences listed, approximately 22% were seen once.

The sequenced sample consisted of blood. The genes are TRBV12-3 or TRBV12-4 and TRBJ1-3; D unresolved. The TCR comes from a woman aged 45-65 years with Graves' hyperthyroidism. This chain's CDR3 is CASSLDGVRGTIYF. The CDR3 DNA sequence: TGTGCCAGCAGTTTAGACGGCGTCCGAGGCACCATATATTTT.